Sequencing of this TCR beta chain was carried out in a study of cytotoxic CD8 clonotypes in ibrutinib-treated CLL. Study details: Enrolment comprised under twelve relapsed/refractory and roughly 15 treatment-naive patients; some 18 were IGHV unmutated. Whole-study findings and limits: Clonality rose at ibrutinib response and fell back toward baseline at progression. Samples were collected at differing times from sustained-remission and progressing patients.

To note about this clone: Its specificity is not known.

J gave up 0 bases and V 4 bases, and 9 bases lay outside the gene matches. Germline V gene lookup returns CDR1 SGHNT and CDR2 YYREEE (reference sequence). The CDR3 covers 17 residues. Targeted sequencing depth ranged from 1 in 200,000 to 1 in 1 million T cells. The method was immunoSEQ multiplex PCR; TCRdb's version includes in-frame clones alone and lacks a portion of them. The data contain around 150,000 clones, around 84% of them singletons. This chain uses TRBV5-4 with TRBJ2-1, with 8 bases lining up with TRBD2. The sequences come from PBMCs, collected after 36 months of ibrutinib treatment. The TCR comes from a human donor with chronic lymphocytic leukemia. The CDR3 protein is CASSHGGGSSSYNEQFF. The CDR3 DNA reads as TGTGCCAGCAGCCACGGGGGGGGGAGTAGCTCCTACAATGAGCAGTTCTTC.